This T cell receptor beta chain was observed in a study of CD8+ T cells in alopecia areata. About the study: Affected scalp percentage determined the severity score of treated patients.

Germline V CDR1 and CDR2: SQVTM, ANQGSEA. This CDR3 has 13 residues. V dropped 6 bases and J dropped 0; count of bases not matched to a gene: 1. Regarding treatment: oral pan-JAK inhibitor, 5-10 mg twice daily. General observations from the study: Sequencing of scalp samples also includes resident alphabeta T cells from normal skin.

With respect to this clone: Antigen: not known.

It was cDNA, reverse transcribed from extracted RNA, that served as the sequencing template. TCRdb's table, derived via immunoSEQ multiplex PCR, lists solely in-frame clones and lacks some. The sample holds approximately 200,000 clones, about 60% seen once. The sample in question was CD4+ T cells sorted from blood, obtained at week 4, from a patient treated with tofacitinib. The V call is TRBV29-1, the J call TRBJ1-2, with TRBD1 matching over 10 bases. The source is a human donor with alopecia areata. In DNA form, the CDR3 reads TGCAGCGTGGACAGGGGGACTAACTATGGCTACACCTTC. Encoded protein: CSVDRGTNYGYTF. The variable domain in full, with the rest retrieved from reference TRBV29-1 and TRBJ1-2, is SAVISQKPSRDICQRGTSLTIQCQVDSQVTMMFWYRQQPGQSLTLIATANQGSEATYESGFVIDKFPISRPNLTFSTLTVSNMSPEDSSIYLCSVDRGTNYGYTFGSGTRLTVV.